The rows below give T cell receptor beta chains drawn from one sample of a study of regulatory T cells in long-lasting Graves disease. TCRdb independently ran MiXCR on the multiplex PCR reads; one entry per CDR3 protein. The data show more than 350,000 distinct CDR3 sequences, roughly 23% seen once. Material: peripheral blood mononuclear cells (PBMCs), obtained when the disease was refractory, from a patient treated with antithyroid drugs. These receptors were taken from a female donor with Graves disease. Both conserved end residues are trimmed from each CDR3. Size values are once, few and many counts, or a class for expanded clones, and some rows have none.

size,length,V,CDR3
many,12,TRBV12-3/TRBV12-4,ASSSGGRAETQY
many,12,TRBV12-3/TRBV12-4,ASSFRRNGQPQH
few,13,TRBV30,AWSHLGLDVNEQF
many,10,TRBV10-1,ASSHRGQTQY
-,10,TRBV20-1,SASSVNTEAF
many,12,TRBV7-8,ASSLDSGVTEAF
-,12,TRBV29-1,SVAGLAGRNEQF
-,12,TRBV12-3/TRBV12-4,ASTLGGSSYEQY
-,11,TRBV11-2,ASTTDSYNEQF
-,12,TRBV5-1,ASSVGASGYEQY
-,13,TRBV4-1,ASSRRQVTYPEAF